The 26 T cell receptor beta chains below were found in one sample sequenced in a study of Graves' ophthalmopathy and Graves' hyperthyroidism (dated by TCRdb to 2017 to 2018). The reads were generated on an Illumina HiSeq 2000. For repertoire sequencing, the TCR beta CDR3 regions were amplified from RNA transcripts. A first-round RT-PCR used HTBI primers with the Qiagen OneStep RT-PCR kit, followed by a second-round multiplex PCR, size selection and purification. Through fastp at Q25 and MiXCR, TCRdb rebuilt clones from the public reads, retaining in-frame beta chains. Each entry is one CDR3 protein sequence, shown with its most common DNA and genes. The sample table holds around 1.1 million distinct CDR3 sequences, of which about two fifths were seen once. Together, the top ten hold 11% of the sample. Sequenced input: peripheral blood or thyroid tissue (not recorded which). These receptor sequences come from an adult man with Graves' hyperthyroidism.

The chain recombines TRBV6-6 with TRBJ2-6, with a possible D match to TRBD1 (5 bases). The CDR3 totals 15 residues. The V and J ends lost 8 bases and 2 bases respectively, with 13 bases between them. Germline CDR1 and CDR2: MNHNY and SVGAGI (reference sequence). CDR3 amino acids: CASAPRATGANVLTF. CDR3 DNA: TGTGCCAGCGCTCCCAGGGCCACTGGGGCCAACGTCCTGACTTTC.

V gene TRBV25-1 combines with J gene TRBJ2-2, with 10 bases that match TRBD2. This CDR3 is built from 17 residues. The germline CDR1 and CDR2 sequences are MGHDK and SYGVNS. Unmatched junction bases numbered 4, after V lost 3 bases and J lost 0 bases. CDR3 sequence reads: CASSETSGRANTGELFF. CDR3 in DNA: TGTGCCAGCAGTGAGACGAGCGGGAGGGCGAACACCGGGGAGCTGTTTTTT.

On this clonotype: A read error may be the cause here, since a much bigger clone is one base away. The conserved phenylalanine or tryptophan normally closing the CDR3 is absent here, so this likely arose from a read error. The gene calls are TRBV5-6 and TRBJ1-1; D call uncertain. Trimming took 4 bases from V and 1 from J, leaving 8 bases between them. The CDR3 consists of 13 residues. Germline-derived CDR1 and CDR2 are SGHDT and YYEEEE. The CDR3: CASSEAGNTEAFL. The CDR3 DNA follows: TGTGCCAGCAGCGAGGCGGGGAACACTGAAGCTTTCCTT.

The rearrangement joins TRBV20-1 to TRBJ2-7; D might be TRBD1 (6 bases). Between the trimmed V and J ends, which lost 1 base and 7 bases, there was a span of 11 bases. The length of the CDR3 is 12 residues. Per the germline V gene, CDR1 is DFQATT and CDR2 is SNEGSKA (reference sequence). The CDR3 DNA follows: TGCAGTGCTAGAGGGACGAGGGGGGAGCAGTACTTC. It translates to CSARGTRGEQYF.

The chain recombines TRBV7-9 with TRBJ1-5; no clear D gene. Between the trimmed V and J ends, which lost 5 bases and 4 bases, there was a span of 15 bases. This CDR3 spans 15 amino acids. The germline gives CDR1 SEHNR, CDR2 FQNEAQ (reference sequence). CDR3 region: CASSHSATGNQPQHF. CDR3 nucleotides: TGTGCCAGCAGCCATTCCGCGACGGGGAATCAGCCCCAGCATTTT.

This clonotype was observed a handful of times. This chain links TRBV6-5 with TRBJ1-5, with no clear D. Germline assignment: CDR1 MNHEY and CDR2 SVGAGI. V lost 4 bases and J lost 2, with 18 bases in between. The CDR3 covers 17 residues. Written as DNA, the CDR3 is TGTGCCAGCAGTTTACATCCGATGGGGAGGGGCAATCAGCCCCAGCATTTT. Translated, it gives CASSLHPMGRGNQPQHF.

A remark on this clonotype: A clone one base away is much larger, so this may be a read error. The gene calls are TRBV19 and TRBJ2-5; tentative D call: TRBD2 (6 bases). The CDR3 totals 16 residues. Between the trimmed V and J ends, which lost 6 bases and 9 bases, there was a span of 26 bases. Germline CDR1 is LNHDA and CDR2 is SQIVND (reference sequence). CDR3 nucleotide sequence: TGTGCCAGTAGCCAGTGGCCCGGGGAGGCCTTGGCGCCCCAGTACTTC. It yields the protein CASSQWPGEALAPQYF.

The chain uses TRBV5-1 and TRBJ1-1; a possible D gene is TRBD1 (5 bases). The V gene lost 5 bases and the J gene lost 0 bases, with 14 bases spanning the gap. CDR3 size: 15 residues. Germline V gene data show CDR1 as SGHRS and CDR2 as YFSETQ. DNA for the CDR3: TGCGCCAGCAGACGGTCCCGGGACCTGAACACTGAAGCTTTCTTT. Residues: CASRRSRDLNTEAFF.

The table lists this clonotype with a count of one. The CDR3 spells CASNRKSGGVQETQYF. For the CDR3, the DNA is TGTGCCAGCAACAGAAAGTCGGGCGGGGTCCAAGAGACCCAGTACTTC. V is TRBV28 and J is TRBJ2-5, with TRBD2 as a possible D gene (6 bases). Trimming left V 7 bases short and J 1 base short, with 19 bases between. The germline V gene encodes CDR1 MDHEN and CDR2 SYDVKM. This CDR3 is 16 amino acids long.

This clonotype was detected only once. The rearrangement uses TRBV15 and TRBJ1-1; TRBD1 aligns across 7 bases. The V segment lost 2 bases and the J segment 6 bases; nucleotides outside the gene matches: 6. From germline, CDR1 is LNHNV and CDR2 YYDKDF (reference sequence). The CDR3 length is 14 residues. The CDR3 nucleotides read TGTGCCACCAGCAGACCAGGGGGAATCGCTGAAGCTTTCTTT. It yields the protein CATSRPGGIAEAFF.

The J gene is TRBJ2-7, the V gene TRBV10-2; 7 bases agree with TRBD1. Germline V gene data show CDR1 as WSHSY and CDR2 as SAAADI. The trim removed 5 bases at V and 5 bases at J, leaving 9 bases unmatched. This CDR3 is 14 amino acids long. The CDR3 sequence is CASSSRDSPHEQYF. CDR3 in DNA: TGCGCCAGCAGTTCCCGGGACAGTCCCCACGAGCAGTACTTC.

On this clonotype: Possible read error: a much larger clone is one base away. The chain has TRBV7-9 and TRBJ1-2; D gene ambiguous. CDR1 and CDR2 from the germline V gene are SEHNR and FQNEAQ (reference sequence). This CDR3 has 12 amino acids. The CDR3 protein is CASSRLDYGYIF. The CDR3 coding sequence is TGTGCCAGCAGCCGCTTAGACTATGGCTACATCTTC.

This clonotype was found a few times. The chain is built from TRBV10-3 and TRBJ2-2; tentatively, D is TRBD1 (5 bases). The CDR3 consists of 14 residues. Germline values: CDR1 ENHRY, CDR2 SYGVKD. V was cut by 10 bases and J by 0 bases, with 12 bases left in between. CDR3 DNA: TGTGCCAGCTCCGGCAGGGCGAACACCGGGGAGCTGTTTTTT. Its translation is CASSGRANTGELFF.

V usage is TRBV12-3 or TRBV12-4 and J usage is TRBJ1-1; TRBD1 agrees at 10 bases. The CDR3 is made up of 14 amino acids. Trimming at V came to 5 bases and at J to 5 bases, leaving 5 bases not matched to a gene. The CDR3 here is CASSMTGGLTEAFF. Here the CDR3 DNA reads TGTGCCAGCAGTATGACAGGGGGCTTGACTGAAGCTTTCTTT.

This clonotype was recorded a few times. The chain carries TRBV19 and TRBJ2-7; 8 bases align to TRBD2. The V gene's germline CDR1 is LNHDA and CDR2 SQIVND (reference sequence). The CDR3 has 17 amino acids. Trimming cost V 4 bases and J 1 base; bases outside gene matches: 12. DNA of the CDR3: TGTGCCAGTAGTACGACCCATAGCGGGGATTGGTCCTACGAGCAGTACTTC. This encodes CASSTTHSGDWSYEQYF. The full variable domain, rest sourced from reference TRBV19 and TRBJ2-7, is DGGITQSPKYLFRKEGQNVTLSCEQNLNHDAMYWYRQDPGQGLRLIYYSQIVNDFQKGDIAEGYSVSREKKESFPLTVTSAQKNPTAFYLCASSTTHSGDWSYEQYFGPGTRLTVT.

This clonotype was counted at least ten times. V usage is TRBV9 and J usage is TRBJ1-2; D not certain. V dropped 3 bases and J dropped 0 bases, with 9 bases sitting between them. The CDR3 runs 14 residues. CDR1 is SGDLS and CDR2 is YYNGEE in the germline V gene. CDR3 bases: TGTGCCAGCAGCGATCCCGTAACTAACTATGGCTACACCTTC. It yields the protein CASSDPVTNYGYTF.

This clonotype was detected a few times. The CDR3 does not close with the conserved phenylalanine or tryptophan, likely indicating a read error. The DNA is left out, because the CDR3 cannot be placed on it with certainty; the CDR3 is given as TCRdb lists it. This chain connects TRBV7-2 to TRBJ1-4; the tabulated D call, TRBD1, remains unverified against the DNA. Germline CDR1 SGHTA, CDR2 FQGNSA. Termini included, the CDR3 measures 9 amino acids. CDR3 amino acids: CASSLAGTG.

This clonotype was seen many times. The V call is TRBV7-8, the J call TRBJ1-2; TRBD1 matches 10 bases. The trim removed 4 bases at V and 2 bases at J, leaving 13 bases unmatched. The CDR3 runs 18 residues. The germline gives CDR1 SGHVS, CDR2 FQNEAQ. The CDR3 here is CASSSPRDRGFLNYGYTF. The CDR3 DNA reads TGTGCCAGCAGCTCCCCCCGGGACAGGGGATTCCTAAACTATGGCTACACCTTC.

This clonotype was found many times. This chain links TRBV7-6 with TRBJ1-3; D is unclear. CDR3 length: 13 amino acids. Trimming took off 1 base at V and 6 bases at J, with 7 bases between the two ends. Germline CDR1 is SGHVS and CDR2 is FNYEAQ. CDR3 region: CASSLVPLNTIYF. In nucleotides, the CDR3 is TGTGCCAGCAGCTTAGTCCCATTAAACACCATATATTTT. Based on the CDR3 plus reference TRBV7-6 and TRBJ1-3, the full variable domain is GAGVSQSPRYKVTKRGQDVALRCDPISGHVSLYWYRQALGQGPEFLTYFNYEAQQDKSGLPNDRFSAERPEGSISTLTIQRTEQRDSAMYRCASSLVPLNTIYFGEGSWLTVV.

There are many counts of this clonotype. The rearrangement joins TRBV20-1 to TRBJ2-5; 11 nucleotides line up with TRBD2. The V segment lost 5 bases and the J segment 4 bases; nucleotides outside the gene matches: 9. CDR3 length: 15 residues. Germline V gene sequence: CDR1 DFQATT, CDR2 SNEGSKA (reference sequence). This CDR3 is CSAFIAGGRRETQYF. DNA of the CDR3: TGCAGTGCTTTTATAGCGGGAGGGAGGAGAGAGACCCAGTACTTC.

The CDR3 reads CASREGLNYGYTF. As DNA, the CDR3 is TGTGCCAGCCGTGAGGGGCTTAACTATGGCTACACCTTC. The chain is built from TRBV6-5 and TRBJ1-2, with D perhaps matching TRBD1 (5 bases). CDR3 length: 13 residues. Trimming shortened V by 8 bases and J by 1 base, and 11 bases separated the two germline ends. CDR1 MNHEY and CDR2 SVGAGI come from the germline V gene.

In this sample, this clonotype turned up many times. The chain recombines TRBV2 with TRBJ1-1, with 9 bases that match TRBD1. Germline V gives CDR1 SNHLY, CDR2 FYNNEI. Trimming at V came to 6 bases and at J to 1 base, leaving 6 bases not matched to a gene. This CDR3 is built from 15 residues. The CDR3 DNA reads TGTGCCAGCAGGGACCGGGACAGGGCGAACACTGAAGCTTTCTTT. The encoded protein is CASRDRDRANTEAFF.

This clonotype showed up many times. The chain carries TRBV4-3 and TRBJ2-7; D possibly corresponds to TRBD2 (5 bases). The CDR3 runs 14 residues. Germline CDR1 reads LGHNA; CDR2 reads YSLEER. V lost 0 bases to trimming and J lost 4 bases, with 10 bases between them. CDR3 coding DNA: TGCGCCAGCAGCCAAGATCGTGCGGGTTACGAGCAGTACTTC. Amino acid sequence: CASSQDRAGYEQYF.

As regards this clonotype: A clone one base away is much larger, so this may be a read error. The chain couples TRBV5-1 to TRBJ1-4; TRBD1 matches 10 bases. Looked up from germline, CDR1 is SGHRS and CDR2 is YFSETQ. The V segment lost 4 bases and the J segment 7 bases; nucleotides outside the gene matches: 4. The CDR3 is made up of 14 amino acids. The CDR3 is CASSDRGRLEKLFF. The DNA of the CDR3 is TGCGCCAGCAGCGACAGGGGGCGCCTTGAAAAACTGTTTTTT.

There are many counts of this clonotype. V gene TRBV20-1 combines with J gene TRBJ1-5; no firm D call. CDR1 and CDR2 (germline): DFQATT, SNEGSKA (reference sequence). The CDR3 consists of 14 residues. The V and J ends lost 5 bases and 0 bases respectively, with 11 bases between them. The CDR3 sequence is CSARAPNSNQPQHF. DNA of the CDR3: TGCAGTGCTCGGGCCCCAAATAGCAATCAGCCCCAGCATTTT.

This clonotype was detected many times. V usage is TRBV29-1 and J usage is TRBJ2-6, with D unresolved. CDR3 length equals 14 residues. Germline V gives CDR1 SQVTM, CDR2 ANQGSEA. V shed 3 bases and J shed 2 bases, with 8 bases lying between them. CDR3 in amino acids: CSVDSGAGANVLTF. The DNA for the CDR3 is TGCAGCGTTGATTCCGGAGCTGGGGCCAACGTCCTGACTTTC.